The 3 T cell receptor beta chains presented below share a single source sample, sequenced in a study of blood T cell repertoires in COVID-19. Only in-frame clones appear in the TCRdb table, and some are missing; sequencing was by immunoSEQ multiplex PCR. This sample carries roughly 100,000 clones, roughly two thirds of them seen once, and the ten largest clones take about 0.85%. Sample: peripheral blood. The source of these receptors is a human donor with acute or convalescent COVID-19. The donor label of this sample is uncertain.

This sequence joins TRBV7-9 and TRBJ2-3; 8 bases fit TRBD1. Trimming at V came to 5 bases and at J to 6 bases, leaving 13 bases not matched to a gene. CDR1 and CDR2 (germline): SEHNR, FQNEAQ (reference sequence). The CDR3 contains 16 residues. CDR3 coding DNA: TGTGCCAGCAGCGGACGGGACAGGTACCTAGGGGATACGCAGTATTTT. Protein product: CASSGRDRYLGDTQYF. The variable domain in full, completed from reference TRBV7-9 and TRBJ2-3, reads DTGVSQNPRHKITKRGQNVTFRCDPISEHNRLYWYRQTLGQGPEFLTYFQNEAQLEKSRLLSDRFSAERPKGSFSTLEIQRTEQGDSAMYLCASSGRDRYLGDTQYFGPGTRLTVL.

Only a few counts were recorded for this clone. V usage is TRBV14 and J usage is TRBJ2-7, with D perhaps matching TRBD1 (6 bases). This CDR3 has 14 residues. The V gene's germline CDR1 is SGHDN and CDR2 FVKESK. The V gene lost 1 base and the J gene lost 2 bases, with 9 bases spanning the gap. The CDR3 reads CASSQGKGAYEQYF. CDR3 bases: TGTGCCAGCAGCCAAGGGAAGGGGGCCTACGAGCAGTACTTC.

The chain uses TRBV6-5 and TRBJ2-7, with D possibly being TRBD1 (6 bases). V dropped 6 bases and J dropped 2 bases, with 14 bases sitting between them. CDR3 length equals 14 residues. Germline CDR1 reads MNHEY; CDR2 reads SVGAGI. As DNA, the CDR3 is TGTGCCAGCAGGGCCGGGACACCTCCCTACGAGCAGTACTTC. It translates to CASRAGTPPYEQYF.